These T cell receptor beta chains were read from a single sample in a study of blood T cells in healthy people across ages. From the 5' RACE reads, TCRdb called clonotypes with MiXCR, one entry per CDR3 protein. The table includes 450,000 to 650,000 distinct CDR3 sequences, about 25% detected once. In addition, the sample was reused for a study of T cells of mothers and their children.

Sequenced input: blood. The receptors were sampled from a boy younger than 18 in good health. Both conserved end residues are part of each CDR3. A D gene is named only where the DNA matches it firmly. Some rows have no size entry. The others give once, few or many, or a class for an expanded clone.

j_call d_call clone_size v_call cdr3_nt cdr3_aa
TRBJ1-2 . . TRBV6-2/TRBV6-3 TGTGCCAGCAGCGGACTGCTTGGCTACACCTTC CASSGLLGYTF
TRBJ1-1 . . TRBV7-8 TGTGCCAGCAGCTTAGGTCGGATCACTGAAGCTTTCTTT CASSLGRITEAFF
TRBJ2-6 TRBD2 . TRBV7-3 TGTGCCAGCAGCTTACGGGGACTAGCCGCAAGCTCTGGGGCCAACGTCCTGACTTTC CASSLRGLAASSGANVLTF
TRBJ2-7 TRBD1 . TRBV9 TGTGCCAGCAGCGTTGACCCCGGGACAGGGGCCTACGAGCAGTACTTC CASSVDPGTGAYEQYF
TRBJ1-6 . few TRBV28 TGTGCCAGCAGGAAGACGTATAATTCACCCCTCCACTTT CASRKTYNSPLHF
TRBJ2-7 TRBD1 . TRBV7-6 TGTGCCAGCAGCTTAGGGGGGACAGGGGCCTCCTACGAGCAGTACTTC CASSLGGTGASYEQYF
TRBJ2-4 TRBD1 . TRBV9 TGTGCCAGCAGCGCAGGGGGCATCAAAAACATTCAGTACTTC CASSAGGIKNIQYF
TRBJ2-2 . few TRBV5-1 TGCGCCAGCAGCGCTGACTTCACCGGGGAGCTGTTTTTT CASSADFTGELFF
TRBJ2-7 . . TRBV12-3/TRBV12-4 TGTGCCAGCAGTTTAAGTTCAGGGACTTACGAGCAGTACTTC CASSLSSGTYEQYF
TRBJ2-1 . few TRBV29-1 TGCAGCGTTGAAGACGGCGGACGGGGAAGTCTGTCCTACAATGAGCAGTTCTTC CSVEDGGRGSLSYNEQFF
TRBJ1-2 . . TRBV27 TGTGCCAGCAGTTCCCTATTCTATGGCTACACCTTC CASSSLFYGYTF
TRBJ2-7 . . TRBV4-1 TGCGCCAGCAGCCAAGATATCACAGGGCCCTACGAGCAGTACTTC CASSQDITGPYEQYF
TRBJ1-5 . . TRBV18 TGTGCCAGCTCACCAACTAATAGCAATCAGCCCCAGCATTTT CASSPTNSNQPQHF
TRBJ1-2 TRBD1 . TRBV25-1 TGTGCCAGCAGGGGACAGGGCCTGAGCTATGGCCACACCTTC CASRGQGLSYGHTF
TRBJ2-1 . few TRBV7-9 TGTGCCAGCGGCTCACATAACCTGCCCTCCTACAATGAGCAGTTCTTC CASGSHNLPSYNEQFF
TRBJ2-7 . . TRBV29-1 TGCAGCGTTGAATGGTGGCGGGACGGCTCCTACGAGCAGTACTTC CSVEWWRDGSYEQYF
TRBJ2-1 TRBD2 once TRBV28 TGTGCCAGCAGTTTACGGGGAGCGGGAGTGGTCGTAAGGTATGAGCAGTTCTTC CASSLRGAGVVVRYEQFF
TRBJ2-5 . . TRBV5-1 TGCGCCAGCAGCATTGACAGGCCGCAAGAGACCCAGTACTTC CASSIDRPQETQYF
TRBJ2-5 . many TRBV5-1 TGCGCCAGCAGCCGGGGGTTTGAGACCCAGTACTTC CASSRGFETQYF
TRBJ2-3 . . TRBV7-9 TGTGCCAGCAGCTCCAGCGGTGTGAGCACAGATACGCAGTATTTT CASSSSGVSTDTQYF
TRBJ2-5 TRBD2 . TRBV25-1 TGTGCCAGCAGTCCAGGCTTGAGACTAGCGGGGCGCCAAGAGACCCAGTACTTC CASSPGLRLAGRQETQYF
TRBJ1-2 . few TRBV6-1 TGTGCCAGCAGTCCGGGGCTGAGCTATGGCTACACCTTC CASSPGLSYGYTF
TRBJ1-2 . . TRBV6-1 TGTGCCACCAACCGAGACAGGCCCACCATCAATGGCTACACCTTC CATNRDRPTINGYTF
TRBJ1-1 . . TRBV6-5 TGTGCCAGCAGTTACTCCAGGCCATTTACGGGGCGGGTGGCTGGAGCTTTCTTT CASSYSRPFTGRVAGAFF
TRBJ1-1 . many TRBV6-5 TGTGCCAGCAGTTACTCTTTCCGCCAGAAGGCTTTCTTT CASSYSFRQKAFF
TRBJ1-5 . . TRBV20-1 TGCAGTGCTAGAAGGGCAGCAAGCAATCAGCCCCAGCATTTT CSARRAASNQPQHF
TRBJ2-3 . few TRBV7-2 TGTGCCAGCAGCCCGCAGGGGGGATGGTCGACGGATACGCAGTATTTT CASSPQGGWSTDTQYF
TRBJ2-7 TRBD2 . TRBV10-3 TGTGCCATCACGAGAGTAGCGGGGGACGAGCAGTACTTC CAITRVAGDEQYF
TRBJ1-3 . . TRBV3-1 TGTGCCAGCAGTTCTACCGAGTTACACTCTGGAAACACCATATATTTT CASSSTELHSGNTIYF
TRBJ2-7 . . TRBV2 TGTGCCAGCAGTGATTGGGCTAGCCGCTCCTACGAGCAGTACTTC CASSDWASRSYEQYF
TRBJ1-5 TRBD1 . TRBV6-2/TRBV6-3 TGTGCCAGCAGTCCGAACAGGGGGGGTCAGCCCCAGCATTTT CASSPNRGGQPQHF
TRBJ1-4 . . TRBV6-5 TGTGCCAGCAGTTACGGGTTCGGGGGTCCAACTAATGAAAAACTGTTTTTT CASSYGFGGPTNEKLFF
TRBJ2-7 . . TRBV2 TGTGCCAGCAGTGAAGGCCAGGGCAGCGAGCAGTACTTC CASSEGQGSEQYF
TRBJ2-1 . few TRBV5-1 TGCGCCAGCGGGGGTGGCCTGGCCTCCTACAATGAGCAGTTCTTC CASGGGLASYNEQFF
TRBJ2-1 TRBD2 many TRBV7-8 TGTGCCAGCAGCTTCGGGACTAGCCGCGCCTACAATGAGCAGTTCTTC CASSFGTSRAYNEQFF
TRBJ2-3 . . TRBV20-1 TGCAGTGCTAGATTTTCCGGGGCGGTCCTTAATACGCAGTATTTT CSARFSGAVLNTQYF
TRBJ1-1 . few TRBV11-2 TGTGCCAGCAGTCGACATATAACAGCTTTCTTT CASSRHITAFF
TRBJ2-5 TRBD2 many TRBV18 TGTGCCAGCTCACCTCTAGCGGGAGGCGAGACCCAGTACTTC CASSPLAGGETQYF
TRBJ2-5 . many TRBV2 TGTGCCAGCAGGTTTTCGACGCGAATGGGGGAGACCCAGTACTTC CASRFSTRMGETQYF
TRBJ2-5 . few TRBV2 TGTGCCAGCAGCGCCACAGGGACCCAGTACTTC CASSATGTQYF
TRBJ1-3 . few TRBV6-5 TGTGCCAGCAGTTACGGGGGGGAAATCGGCTCCTCTTCTGGAAACACCATATATTTT CASSYGGEIGSSSGNTIYF
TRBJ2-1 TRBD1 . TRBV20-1 TGCAGTGCTAGAGCTCGGGACAGGGGGCGTTTTATTCTTTACAATGAGCAGTTCTTC CSARARDRGRFILYNEQFF